The clone carrying this TCR beta chain was found a few times. The antigen remains undetermined. The donors, aged roughly 6 to 90, were healthy Caucasians from Russia. The data were taken from a study of blood T cells in healthy people across ages. Together with a sample-barcoded 5' primer, a J-beta primer mix was included in a second PCR lasting roughly 6 to 12 cycles. Every cDNA molecule carried a tag from a template-switch adaptor bearing 12 random nucleotides. MiXCR was run by TCRdb on the 5' RACE reads, yielding one entry per CDR3 protein. The sample yields roughly 800,000 distinct CDR3 sequences, approximately 25% seen once. Whole-study results and caveats: It was found that TCR beta diversity correlated strongly with the percentage of naive T cells.

CDR1 is MNHEY, CDR2 SVGAGI, per germline. This CDR3 has 16 residues. V was clipped by 0 bases and J by 4 bases, with 16 bases between them. The same specimen was also included in a second study, on T cells of mothers and their children. From that paper: All extracted RNA went into cDNA synthesis, roughly 1.5 ug per 15 ul.

The chain is built from TRBV6-5 and TRBJ2-7; D is possibly TRBD1 (6 bases). Sequenced: blood. The sequence derives from a boy between 5 and 17 years old in good health. The CDR3 DNA reads as TGTGCCAGCAGTTACTCGAAGGAGCCTCAGGGGTACGAGCAGTACTTC. Protein product: CASSYSKEPQGYEQYF.